This T cell receptor beta chain was captured in a study of T-cell memory formation after mild COVID-19. Study-wide findings and caveats: CD4/CD8 balance held among clones contracting day 15 to 85, and later expanders leaned CD4+.

This clonotype turned up a few times. The antigen is not known. Researchers used 5'RACE with constant-segment primers to make TCR alpha and TCR beta cDNA libraries that carry sample barcodes and UMIs. Via MiXCR, TCRdb re-called the 5' RACE reads, giving one row per CDR3 protein. The sample holds hundreds of thousands of distinct CDR3 sequences, roughly 21% seen once. V lost 7 bases to trimming and J lost 0 bases; unmatched junction nucleotides: 10. CDR3 size: 16 residues. Sequencing was carried out using PBMCs or a T cell subset sorted from them (not recorded which). V is TRBV12-3 or TRBV12-4 and J is TRBJ2-3; 7 bases line up with TRBD1. This clonotype originated in an adult woman who had mild COVID-19 (a few samples of this study predate the infection). Cell type and time point are not known. The CDR3 nucleotides read TGTGCCAGCATACTACAGGGGCGCGCTAGCACAGATACGCAGTATTTT. Its translation: CASILQGRASTDTQYF.